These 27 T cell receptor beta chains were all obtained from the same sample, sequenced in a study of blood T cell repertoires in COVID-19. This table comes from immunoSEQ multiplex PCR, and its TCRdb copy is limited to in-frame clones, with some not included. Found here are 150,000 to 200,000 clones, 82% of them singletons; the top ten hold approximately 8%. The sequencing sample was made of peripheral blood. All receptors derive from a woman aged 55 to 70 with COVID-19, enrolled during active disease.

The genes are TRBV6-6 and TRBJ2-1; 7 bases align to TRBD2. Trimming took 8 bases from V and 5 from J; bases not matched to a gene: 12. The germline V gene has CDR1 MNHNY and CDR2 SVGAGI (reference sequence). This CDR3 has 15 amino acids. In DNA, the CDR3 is TGTGCCAGCTTCCGGCGGCTAGCGGCCGACAATGAGCAGTTCTTC. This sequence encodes CASFRRLAADNEQFF.

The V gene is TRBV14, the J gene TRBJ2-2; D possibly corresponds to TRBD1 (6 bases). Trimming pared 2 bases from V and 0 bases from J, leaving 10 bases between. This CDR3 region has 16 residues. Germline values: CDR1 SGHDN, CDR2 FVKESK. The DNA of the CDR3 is TGTGCCAGCAGCCAATCCGGACAGACGAACACCGGGGAGCTGTTTTTT. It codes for CASSQSGQTNTGELFF.

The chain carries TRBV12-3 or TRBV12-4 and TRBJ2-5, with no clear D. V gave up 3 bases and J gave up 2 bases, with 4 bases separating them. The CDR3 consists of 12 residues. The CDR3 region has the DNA TGTGCCAGCAGTTTTCCACAAGAGACCCAGTACTTC. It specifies CASSFPQETQYF.

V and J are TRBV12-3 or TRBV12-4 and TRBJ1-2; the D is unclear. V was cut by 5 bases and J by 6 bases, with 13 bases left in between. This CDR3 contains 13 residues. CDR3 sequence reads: CASSGPVVNGYTF. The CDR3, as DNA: TGTGCCAGCAGTGGCCCAGTCGTAAATGGCTACACCTTC.

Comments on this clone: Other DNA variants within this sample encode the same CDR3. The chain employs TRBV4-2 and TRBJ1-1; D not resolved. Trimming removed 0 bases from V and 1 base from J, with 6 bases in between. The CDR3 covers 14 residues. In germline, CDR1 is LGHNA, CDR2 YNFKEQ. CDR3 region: CASSQEAGNTEAFF. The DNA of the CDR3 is TGTGCCAGCAGCCAAGAGGCGGGGAACACTGAAGCTTTCTTT.

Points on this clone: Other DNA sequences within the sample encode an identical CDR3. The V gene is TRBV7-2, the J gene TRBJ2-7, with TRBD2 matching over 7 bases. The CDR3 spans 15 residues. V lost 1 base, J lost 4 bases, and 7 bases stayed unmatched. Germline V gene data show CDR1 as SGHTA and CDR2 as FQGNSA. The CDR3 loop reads CASSLGLAEVYEQYF. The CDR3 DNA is TGTGCCAGCAGCTTAGGGCTAGCGGAGGTTTACGAGCAGTACTTC.

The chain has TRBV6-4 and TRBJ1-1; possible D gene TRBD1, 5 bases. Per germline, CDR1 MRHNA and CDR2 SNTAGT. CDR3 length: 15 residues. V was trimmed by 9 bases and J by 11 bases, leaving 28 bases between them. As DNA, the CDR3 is TGTGCCAGGTTGAGGGAAACCGGGAGGGGAGAAGGCGCTTTCTTT. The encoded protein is CARLRETGRGEGAFF.

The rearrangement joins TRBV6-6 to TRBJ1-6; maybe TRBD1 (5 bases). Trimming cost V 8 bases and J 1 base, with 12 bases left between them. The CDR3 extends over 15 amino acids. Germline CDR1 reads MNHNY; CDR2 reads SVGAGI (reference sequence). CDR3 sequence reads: CASYSGFSYNSPLHF. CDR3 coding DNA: TGTGCCAGCTATTCAGGGTTTTCCTATAATTCACCCCTCCACTTT.

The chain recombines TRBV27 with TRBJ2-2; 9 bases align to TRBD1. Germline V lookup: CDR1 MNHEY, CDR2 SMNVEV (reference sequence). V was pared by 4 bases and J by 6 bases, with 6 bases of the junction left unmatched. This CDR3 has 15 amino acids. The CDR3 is CASSSHRGRAGELFF. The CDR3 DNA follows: TGTGCCAGCAGTTCGCACAGGGGGCGGGCCGGGGAGCTGTTTTTT.

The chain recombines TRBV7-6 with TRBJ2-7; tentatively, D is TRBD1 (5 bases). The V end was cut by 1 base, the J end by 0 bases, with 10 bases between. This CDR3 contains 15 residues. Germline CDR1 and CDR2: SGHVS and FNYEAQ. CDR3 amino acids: CASSLGRDPSYEQYF. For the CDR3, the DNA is TGTGCCAGCAGCTTAGGCAGGGATCCCTCCTACGAGCAGTACTTC. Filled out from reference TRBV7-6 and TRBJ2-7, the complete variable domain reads GAGVSQSPRYKVTKRGQDVALRCDPISGHVSLYWYRQALGQGPEFLTYFNYEAQQDKSGLPNDRFSAERPEGSISTLTIQRTEQRDSAMYRCASSLGRDPSYEQYFGPGTRLTVT.

This CDR3 reads CAISLKRAPYEQYF. CDR3 DNA: TGTGCCATCAGTTTGAAGCGGGCCCCCTACGAGCAGTACTTC. V is TRBV10-3 and J is TRBJ2-7, with TRBD2 as a possible D gene (6 bases). Deletions cut 5 bases from V and 2 bases from J, with 13 bases between. CDR3 length: 14 amino acids. Germline loops: CDR1 ENHRY, CDR2 SYGVKD.

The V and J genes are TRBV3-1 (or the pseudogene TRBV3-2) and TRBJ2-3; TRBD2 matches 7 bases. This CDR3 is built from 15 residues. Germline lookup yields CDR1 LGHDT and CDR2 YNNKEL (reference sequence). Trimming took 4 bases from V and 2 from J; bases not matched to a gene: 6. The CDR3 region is CASSPMGGNTDTQYF. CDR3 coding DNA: TGTGCCAGCAGCCCCATGGGGGGGAACACAGATACGCAGTATTTT.

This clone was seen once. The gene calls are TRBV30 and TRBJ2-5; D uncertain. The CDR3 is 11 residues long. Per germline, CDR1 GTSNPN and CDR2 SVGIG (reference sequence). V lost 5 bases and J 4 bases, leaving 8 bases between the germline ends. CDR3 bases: TGTGCCTGGGGGCGTTCAGAGACCCAGTACTTC. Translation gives CAWGRSETQYF.

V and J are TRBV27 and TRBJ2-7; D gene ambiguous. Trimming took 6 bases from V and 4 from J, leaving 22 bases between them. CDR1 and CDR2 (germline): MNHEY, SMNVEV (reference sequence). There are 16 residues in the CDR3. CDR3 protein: CASSSYARGRGYEQYF. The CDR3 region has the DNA TGTGCCAGCAGCTCCTACGCCCGTGGCAGAGGATACGAGCAGTACTTC.

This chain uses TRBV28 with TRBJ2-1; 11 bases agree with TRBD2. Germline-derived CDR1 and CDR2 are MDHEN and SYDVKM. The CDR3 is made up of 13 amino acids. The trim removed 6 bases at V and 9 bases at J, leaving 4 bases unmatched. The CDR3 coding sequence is TGTGCCAGCAGAACTAGCGGGAGCCGTGAGCAGTTCTTC. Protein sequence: CASRTSGSREQFF.

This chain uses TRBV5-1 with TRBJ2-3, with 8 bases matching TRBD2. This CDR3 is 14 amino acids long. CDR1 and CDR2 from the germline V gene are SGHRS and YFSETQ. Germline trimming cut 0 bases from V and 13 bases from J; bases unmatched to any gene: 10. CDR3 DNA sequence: TGCGCCAGCAGCTTGGTGATAGCGGGGTCGGAGGAGTATTTT. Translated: CASSLVIAGSEEYF.

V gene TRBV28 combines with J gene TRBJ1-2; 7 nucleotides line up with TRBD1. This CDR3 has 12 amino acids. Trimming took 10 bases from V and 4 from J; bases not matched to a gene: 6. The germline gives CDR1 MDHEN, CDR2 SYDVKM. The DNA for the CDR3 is TGTGCCATCAGGGGGGCGGGCTATGGCTACACCTTC. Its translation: CAIRGAGYGYTF.

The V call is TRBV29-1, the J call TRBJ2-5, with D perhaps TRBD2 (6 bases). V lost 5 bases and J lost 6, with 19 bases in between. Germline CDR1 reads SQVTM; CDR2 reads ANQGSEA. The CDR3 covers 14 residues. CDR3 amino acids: CSVTLLGGIQTQYF. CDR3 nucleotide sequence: TGCAGCGTTACCCTTTTGGGGGGAATACAGACCCAGTACTTC.

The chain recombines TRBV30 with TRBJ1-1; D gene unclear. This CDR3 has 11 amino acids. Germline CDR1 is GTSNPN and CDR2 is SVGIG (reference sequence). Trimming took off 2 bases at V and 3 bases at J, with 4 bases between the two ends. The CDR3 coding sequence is TGTGCCTGGAGTCCGTACACTGAAGCTTTCTTT. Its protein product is CAWSPYTEAFF.

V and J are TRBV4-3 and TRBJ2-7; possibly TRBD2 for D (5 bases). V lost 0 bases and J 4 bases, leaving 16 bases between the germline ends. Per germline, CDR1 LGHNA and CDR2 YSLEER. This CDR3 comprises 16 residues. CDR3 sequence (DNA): TGCGCCAGCAGCCAAGACCGGCGGGCTTATCTTTACGAGCAGTACTTC. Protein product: CASSQDRRAYLYEQYF.

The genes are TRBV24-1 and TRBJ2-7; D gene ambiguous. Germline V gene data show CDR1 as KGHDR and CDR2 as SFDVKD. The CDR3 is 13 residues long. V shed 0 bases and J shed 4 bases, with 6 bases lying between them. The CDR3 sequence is CATSDLAGYEQYF. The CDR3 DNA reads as TGTGCCACCAGTGATTTGGCCGGGTACGAGCAGTACTTC.

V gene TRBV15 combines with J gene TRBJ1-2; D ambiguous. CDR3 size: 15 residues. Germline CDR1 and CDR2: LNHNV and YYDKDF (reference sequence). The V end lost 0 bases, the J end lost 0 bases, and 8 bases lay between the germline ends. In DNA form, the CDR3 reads TGTGCCACCAGCAGAGATGTCGGGGCTAACTATGGCTACACCTTC. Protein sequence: CATSRDVGANYGYTF.

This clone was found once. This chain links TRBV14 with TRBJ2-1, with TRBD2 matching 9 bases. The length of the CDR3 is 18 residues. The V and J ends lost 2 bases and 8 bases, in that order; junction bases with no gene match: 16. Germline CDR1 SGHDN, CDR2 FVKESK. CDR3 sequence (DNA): TGTGCCAGCAGCCAAAACCCCCGGGGTAGCGGGAGTAAGTATGAGCAGTTCTTC. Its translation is CASSQNPRGSGSKYEQFF.

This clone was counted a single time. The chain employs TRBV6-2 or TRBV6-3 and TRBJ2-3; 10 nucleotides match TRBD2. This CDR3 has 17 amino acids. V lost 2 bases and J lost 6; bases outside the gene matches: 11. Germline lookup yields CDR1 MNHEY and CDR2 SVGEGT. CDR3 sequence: CASSYSRAGGPLDTQYF. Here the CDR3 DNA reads TGTGCCAGCAGTTACAGTCGAGCGGGGGGGCCCTTGGATACGCAGTATTTT.

The CDR3: CASSMRQGGKKNTEAFF. DNA of the CDR3: TGTGCCAGTAGTATGCGACAGGGGGGGAAGAAAAACACTGAAGCTTTCTTT. The chain couples TRBV19 to TRBJ1-1, with 9 bases fitting TRBD1. Germline CDR1 and CDR2: LNHDA and SQIVND (reference sequence). The ends lost 3 bases at V and 2 bases at J; junction bases unmatched: 10. CDR3 length: 17 residues.

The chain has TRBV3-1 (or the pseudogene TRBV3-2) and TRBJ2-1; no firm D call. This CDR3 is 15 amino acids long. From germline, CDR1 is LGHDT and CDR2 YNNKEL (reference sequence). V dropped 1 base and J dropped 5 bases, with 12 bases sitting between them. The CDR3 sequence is CASSQGPRKNNEQFF. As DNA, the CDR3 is TGTGCCAGCAGCCAAGGTCCCAGGAAAAACAATGAGCAGTTCTTC.

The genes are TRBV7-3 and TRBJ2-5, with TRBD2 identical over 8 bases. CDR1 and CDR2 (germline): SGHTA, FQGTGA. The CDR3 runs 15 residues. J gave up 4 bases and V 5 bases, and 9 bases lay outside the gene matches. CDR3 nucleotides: TGTGCCAGCAGCCCAGATGGTCGGGAGGGAGAGACCCAGTACTTC. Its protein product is CASSPDGREGETQYF.